This TCR beta chain was retrieved from a study of spatial heterogeneity in lung cancer. The time point here: sample taken at primary tumor resection. Unsorted whole RNA samples from tumor, nontumor lung or frozen PBMC were sequenced. Germline trimming cut 3 bases from V and 2 bases from J; bases unmatched to any gene: 1. Looked up from germline, CDR1 is SGHTA and CDR2 is FQGTGA. The CDR3 runs to 14 residues. A single record per CDR3 protein comes from TCRdb applying MiXCR to the 5' RACE reads. The table includes 40,000 to 45,000 distinct CDR3 sequences, roughly an eighth detected once. This sequence joins TRBV7-3 and TRBJ2-5; TRBD1 agrees at 9 bases. Specimen: PBMCs, collected at surgery. The clonotype originates from a male donor with early-stage non-small cell lung cancer. The CDR3 region has the DNA TGTGCCAGCAGCTTGGACAGGGGACAAGAGACCCAGTACTTC. Encoded protein: CASSLDRGQETQYF.